One sample yielded the 16 T cell receptor beta chains listed below, sequenced in a study of cytomegalovirus exposure and HLA in healthy donors. PCR amplification relied on 60 Vbeta primers (plus 13 Jbeta primers). The method was immunoSEQ multiplex PCR; TCRdb's version includes in-frame clones alone and lacks a portion of them. The sample has around 69,000 clones; about two thirds are singletons. The sample was PBMCs. Source of these receptors: a woman aged 50 to 60 in good health and CMV-seropositive.

J is TRBJ2-7 and V is TRBV5-4; D is unclear. With 0 bases removed from V and 6 bases from J, the gap between germline ends came to 7 bases. The germline CDR1 and CDR2 sequences are SGHNT and YYREEE (reference sequence). The CDR3 covers 12 residues. CDR3 nucleotide sequence: TGTGCCAGCAGCTTGGCCCCCCTCGAGCAGTACTTC. It codes for CASSLAPLEQYF.

CDR3: CAREDRSSGNTIYF. The CDR3 nucleotides read TGTGCCAGGGAAGACAGGAGCTCTGGAAACACCATATATTTT. The V call is TRBV7-9, the J call TRBJ1-3; maybe TRBD1 (6 bases). In germline, CDR1 is SEHNR, CDR2 FQNEAQ (reference sequence). V was shortened by 9 bases and J by 0 bases, with 12 bases between the two germline ends. The CDR3 consists of 14 residues.

J is TRBJ1-5 and V is TRBV7-2; TRBD1 matches at 9 bases. The CDR3 is 18 amino acids. The junction had 9 bases not matched to a gene; V was cut back by 3 bases and J by 0 bases. CDR1 and CDR2 (germline): SGHTA, FQGNSA. CDR3 residues: CASSFLGTTGGSNQPQHF. DNA of the CDR3: TGTGCCAGCAGCTTCCTAGGGACGACAGGGGGTAGCAATCAGCCCCAGCATTTT.

CDR3 sequence (DNA): TGTGCCAGCAGTTACACAGGGGGCGAGCAGTACTTC. Translated, it gives CASSYTGGEQYF. V is TRBV6-5 and J is TRBJ2-7; 8 nucleotides agree with TRBD1. V gave up 2 bases and J gave up 6 bases; unmatched junction bases: 0. This CDR3 region has 12 residues. From germline, CDR1 is MNHEY and CDR2 SVGAGI.

V and J are TRBV4-1 and TRBJ2-2; 8 bases are a match to TRBD2. The V and J ends lost 0 bases and 6 bases, in that order; junction bases with no gene match: 3. This CDR3 is 15 amino acids long. Per germline, CDR1 MGHRA and CDR2 YSYEKL. Here the CDR3 DNA reads TGCGCCAGCAGCCAAGATCCCGGGGGGGCCGGGGAGCTGTTTTTT. It specifies CASSQDPGGAGELFF.

There are a few counts of this clone. V and J are TRBV28 and TRBJ2-7; 7 nucleotides align to TRBD1. CDR3 length equals 14 residues. Germline CDR1 MDHEN, CDR2 SYDVKM. Trimming took 10 bases from V and 4 from J; bases not matched to a gene: 13. CDR3 region: CAIHGSGTVYEQYF. CDR3 bases: TGTGCCATCCATGGATCCGGGACAGTATACGAGCAGTACTTC.

V gene TRBV2 combines with J gene TRBJ1-2, with TRBD1 as a possible D gene (6 bases). With 6 bases removed from V and 2 bases from J, the gap between germline ends came to 13 bases. The germline V gene has CDR1 SNHLY and CDR2 FYNNEI. CDR3 length equals 14 residues. CDR3 residues: CASRKGGVNYGYTF. The CDR3 bases are TGTGCCAGCAGGAAAGGGGGGGTCAACTATGGCTACACCTTC.

The chain is built from TRBV6-6 and TRBJ2-1; 12 bases match TRBD2. V dropped 5 bases and J dropped 8; count of bases not matched to a gene: 4. The V gene's germline CDR1 is MNHNY and CDR2 SVGAGI (reference sequence). This CDR3 is 14 amino acids long. In DNA, the CDR3 is TGTGCCAGCAGTCTAGCGGGGGGGCCCTATGAGCAGTTCTTC. This codes for CASSLAGGPYEQFF.

The J gene is TRBJ2-5, the V gene TRBV5-4; D remains ambiguous. CDR3 length: 15 amino acids. Germline V lookup: CDR1 SGHNT, CDR2 YYREEE (reference sequence). V lost 3 bases to trimming and J lost 4 bases, with 16 bases between them. CDR3 region: CASSSVPFRRETQYF. For the CDR3, the DNA is TGTGCCAGCAGCTCCGTGCCCTTCCGCAGAGAGACCCAGTACTTC.

The V gene is TRBV10-3, the J gene TRBJ2-7; D is undetermined. This CDR3 is built from 15 residues. V lost 0 bases and J lost 0, with 9 bases in between. Germline CDR1 is ENHRY and CDR2 is SYGVKD. The CDR3 loop is CAISESLRSSYEQYF. In DNA form, the CDR3 reads TGTGCCATCAGTGAGTCGCTTAGGAGCTCCTACGAGCAGTACTTC.

V usage is TRBV18 and J usage is TRBJ2-7, with 9 bases aligning to TRBD1. The V and J ends lost 3 bases and 4 bases, in that order; junction bases with no gene match: 4. The CDR3 length is 14 residues. Germline CDR1 and CDR2: KGHSH and LQKENI. The CDR3 here is CASSPDRGGYEQYF. The CDR3 DNA reads TGTGCCAGCTCACCCGACAGGGGGGGTTACGAGCAGTACTTC. Full variable domain (remainder filled in from reference TRBV18 and TRBJ2-7): NAGVMQNPRHLVRRRGQEARLRCSPMKGHSHVYWYRQLPEEGLKFMVYLQKENIIDESGMPKERFSAEFPKEGPSILRIQQVVRGDSAAYFCASSPDRGGYEQYFGPGTRLTVT.

This clone was recorded only once. V and J are TRBV6-5 and TRBJ2-3; 11 nucleotides align to TRBD2. Germline lookup yields CDR1 MNHEY and CDR2 SVGAGI. The CDR3 is 13 residues long. V shed 9 bases, J shed 3 bases, and the junction held 2 bases outside the gene matches. The CDR3 DNA follows: TGTGCCAGAATAGCGGGGGGGACAGATACGCAGTATTTT. As protein: CARIAGGTDTQYF.

The J gene is TRBJ1-6, the V gene TRBV7-2; D unresolved. Trimming removed 1 base at V and 6 bases at J, with 7 bases between. CDR3 length: 14 residues. CDR1 SGHTA and CDR2 FQGNSA come from the germline V gene. The CDR3 is CASSLVAGNSPLHF. CDR3 DNA: TGTGCCAGCAGCTTAGTGGCGGGTAATTCACCCCTCCACTTT.

In this sample, this clone turned up a few times. The genes are TRBV19 and TRBJ2-2; TRBD1 might be the D (5 bases). V was shortened by 1 base and J by 6 bases, with 12 bases between the two germline ends. This CDR3 is built from 15 residues. Germline loops: CDR1 LNHDA, CDR2 SQIVND (reference sequence). The CDR3 nucleotides are TGTGCCAGTAGTATAGGTCGACAGTACTCCGGGGAGCTGTTTTTT. Amino acids: CASSIGRQYSGELFF.

The rearrangement joins TRBV2 to TRBJ2-2, with 8 bases that match TRBD1. The CDR3 is made up of 16 amino acids. Germline trimming cut 8 bases from V and 2 bases from J; bases unmatched to any gene: 10. Per the germline V gene, CDR1 is SNHLY and CDR2 is FYNNEI. In nucleotides, the CDR3 is TGTGCCAGCGGCGCTCAGGGGGCGCGAAACACCGGGGAGCTGTTTTTT. Translating it yields CASGAQGARNTGELFF. Looking up the rest from reference TRBV2 and TRBJ2-2 gives the full variable domain: EPEVTQTPSHQVTQMGQEVILRCVPISNHLYFYWYRQILGQKVEFLVSFYNNEISEKSEIFDDQFSVERPDGSNFTLKIRSTKLEDSAMYFCASGAQGARNTGELFFGEGSRLTVL.

The chain combines TRBV2 with TRBJ2-1; 8 positions agree with TRBD2. CDR3 length: 14 amino acids. CDR1 and CDR2 from the germline V gene are SNHLY and FYNNEI. The ends lost 7 bases at V and 6 bases at J; junction bases unmatched: 8. Written as DNA, the CDR3 is TGTGCCAGCAACCCGGGACTAGGTCGCAATGAGCAGTTCTTC. It codes for CASNPGLGRNEQFF.